The 29 T cell receptor beta chains below were found in one sample sequenced in a study of lymphopenia after photon versus proton radiotherapy. Assay used: immunoSEQ multiplex PCR; TCRdb lists only in-frame clones, some missing. The profile shows fewer than 65,000 clones, approximately 83% of them singletons. The material sequenced was peripheral blood, taken from a patient treated with photon-based radiotherapy. The receptors derive from a man aged 35 to 55 with gastric cancer.

The rearrangement links TRBV6-6 to TRBJ2-1; D is uncertain. V was shortened by 4 bases and J by 10 bases, with 5 bases between the two germline ends. Germline assignment: CDR1 MNHNY and CDR2 SVGAGI (reference sequence). The CDR3 runs 10 residues. In nucleotides, the CDR3 is TGTGCCAGCAGTTCCGTGGAGCAGTTCTTC. Its protein product is CASSSVEQFF.

The chain uses TRBV29-1 and TRBJ1-1; D remains ambiguous. The length of the CDR3 is 10 residues. The V end was cut by 7 bases, the J end by 4 bases, with 7 bases between. From germline, CDR1 is SQVTM and CDR2 ANQGSEA. The chain's CDR3 is CSGSVTEAFF. The CDR3 DNA follows: TGCAGCGGAAGTGTCACTGAAGCTTTCTTT.

This chain uses TRBV18 with TRBJ1-2; D possibly corresponds to TRBD1 (5 bases). This CDR3 has 16 residues. The V end was cut by 3 bases, the J end by 3 bases, with 17 bases between. Germline CDR1 is KGHSH and CDR2 is LQKENI. This chain's CDR3 is CASSPIDRGPDYGYTF. The CDR3 DNA is TGTGCCAGCTCACCTATAGACAGAGGGCCTGACTATGGCTACACCTTC.

This chain connects TRBV7-9 to TRBJ2-1; 8 positions match TRBD1. The CDR3 is 19 amino acids. After removal of 5 bases from V and 0 bases from J, the junction contained 15 bases not matched to a gene. Germline V CDR1 and CDR2: SEHNR, FQNEAQ (reference sequence). The CDR3 DNA reads TGTGCCAGCAGCCACCAAGGACAGGGTCCCCCCAGCTCCTACAATGAGCAGTTCTTC. Protein: CASSHQGQGPPSSYNEQFF.

The CDR3 loop reads CASSVSQQETQYF. For the CDR3, the DNA is TGTGCCAGCAGCGTAAGTCAGCAAGAGACCCAGTACTTC. The rearrangement joins TRBV9 to TRBJ2-5; D call uncertain. This CDR3 region has 13 residues. Looked up from germline, CDR1 is SGDLS and CDR2 is YYNGEE. Trimming took off 1 base at V and 2 bases at J, with 6 bases between the two ends.

CDR3 DNA: TGTGCCAGCAGTTACGACAGGGGCTTGGAAGCTTTCTTT. Amino acids: CASSYDRGLEAFF. The chain carries TRBV6-5 and TRBJ1-1, with 8 bases identical to TRBD1. The junction had 4 bases not matched to a gene; V was cut back by 2 bases and J by 8 bases. Germline V lookup: CDR1 MNHEY, CDR2 SVGAGI. The length of the CDR3 is 13 residues.

The genes are TRBV2 and TRBJ2-5; D ambiguous. The germline V gene has CDR1 SNHLY and CDR2 FYNNEI. V was shortened by 6 bases and J by 1 base, with 9 bases between the two germline ends. This CDR3 spans 13 amino acids. CDR3 protein: CASSRAPQETQYF. CDR3 DNA sequence: TGTGCCAGCAGCCGGGCCCCCCAAGAGACCCAGTACTTC.

This chain uses TRBV27 with TRBJ2-4; no clear D. Germline V gene data show CDR1 as MNHEY and CDR2 as SMNVEV (reference sequence). Trimming stripped 8 bases from V and 4 bases from J, with 15 bases between. CDR3 length equals 14 residues. CDR3 residues: CASSTGRSKNIQYF. The CDR3 nucleotides read TGTGCCAGCTCCACCGGTAGGTCGAAAAACATTCAGTACTTC.

This chain connects TRBV13 to TRBJ2-3, with 11 bases fitting TRBD2. Germline V gene data show CDR1 as PRHDT and CDR2 as FYEKMQ (reference sequence). The ends lost 0 bases at V and 5 bases at J; junction bases unmatched: 1. The CDR3 runs to 15 residues. CDR3 region: CASSLGLAGGDTQYF. CDR3 bases: TGTGCCAGCAGCTTAGGGCTAGCGGGGGGAGATACGCAGTATTTT.

This clone was recorded a few times. The chain combines TRBV4-1 with TRBJ1-6; no clear D. The V and J ends lost 1 base and 8 bases respectively, with 15 bases between them. The CDR3 covers 16 residues. Germline V gene sequence: CDR1 MGHRA, CDR2 YSYEKL. CDR3 nucleotides: TGCGCCAGCAGCCAAGTTCCGTTGTCCTCGCATTCACCCCTCCACTTT. It codes for CASSQVPLSSHSPLHF.

The chain employs TRBV18 and TRBJ2-7, with 7 bases matching TRBD1. The CDR3 has 17 amino acids. V was clipped by 2 bases and J by 2 bases; unmatched bases: 12. CDR1 is KGHSH and CDR2 is LQKENI in the germline V gene. The CDR3 nucleotides are TGTGCCAGCTCACCAGGTCGTCGTTCGGGACAGCCCTACGAGCAGTACTTC. It is translated as CASSPGRRSGQPYEQYF.

This chain links TRBV15 with TRBJ2-2; D possibly uses TRBD1 or TRBD2 (5 bases each). Germline V gives CDR1 LNHNV, CDR2 YYDKDF (reference sequence). V dropped 4 bases and J dropped 3 bases, with 12 bases sitting between them. The CDR3 has 15 amino acids. CDR3 nucleotide sequence: TGTGCCACCAGCACCGAGGGGCAGGACACCGGGGAGCTGTTTTTT. Translated: CATSTEGQDTGELFF.

V is TRBV6-1 and J is TRBJ2-3; 7 nucleotides align to TRBD1. The V and J ends lost 6 bases and 2 bases, in that order; junction bases with no gene match: 8. CDR1 and CDR2 (germline): MNHNS, SASEGT. The CDR3 is 15 residues long. CDR3 DNA sequence: TGTGCCAGCAGCGTAGGGGACAGACCCACAGATACGCAGTATTTT. This sequence encodes CASSVGDRPTDTQYF.

This clone was picked up one time. The rearrangement joins TRBV6-5 to TRBJ1-6, with 11 bases matching TRBD1. The V segment lost 6 bases and the J segment 9 bases; nucleotides outside the gene matches: 1. CDR1 is MNHEY, CDR2 SVGAGI, per germline. The CDR3 is made up of 13 amino acids. CDR3 nucleotide sequence: TGTGCCAGCAGGGGACAGGGGGTTTCACCCCTCCACTTT. Amino acid sequence: CASRGQGVSPLHF.

The chain combines TRBV7-2 with TRBJ2-3; no clear D gene. V lost 5 bases and J 1 base, leaving 13 bases between the germline ends. Germline V CDR1 and CDR2: SGHTA, FQGNSA. The CDR3 runs to 15 residues. The CDR3 DNA reads as TGTGCCAGCAGCGAAGACGTCAGCCGCACAGATACGCAGTATTTT. Its protein is CASSEDVSRTDTQYF.

This clone came up once. The gene calls are TRBV14 and TRBJ1-1, with D possibly being TRBD1 (5 bases). The CDR3 has 15 residues. CDR1 is SGHDN and CDR2 is FVKESK in the germline V gene. Trimming pared 1 base from V and 5 bases from J, leaving 14 bases between. The CDR3 protein is CASSQAQGLWTEAFF. CDR3 bases: TGTGCCAGCAGCCAAGCCCAGGGCTTGTGGACTGAAGCTTTCTTT. The whole variable domain, remainder taken from reference TRBV14 and TRBJ1-1, is EAGVTQFPSHSVIEKGQTVTLRCDPISGHDNLYWYRRVMGKEIKFLLHFVKESKQDESGMPNNRFLAERTGGTYSTLKVQPAELEDSGVYFCASSQAQGLWTEAFFGQGTRLTVV.

A few counts support this clone. V gene TRBV7-2 combines with J gene TRBJ1-3, with D unclear. The CDR3 is made up of 15 amino acids. The germline V and J ends were trimmed by 0 bases and 2 bases, with 8 bases remaining between them. Germline CDR1 and CDR2: SGHTA and FQGNSA. The DNA of the CDR3 is TGTGCCAGCAGCTTAGCGTCAGATCCTGGAAACACCATATATTTT. This gives the protein CASSLASDPGNTIYF.

The chain has TRBV11-2 and TRBJ1-4, with 9 bases identical to TRBD1. The CDR3 length is 15 residues. Germline loops: CDR1 SGHAT, CDR2 FQNNGV. The junction had 8 bases not matched to a gene; V was cut back by 4 bases and J by 8 bases. This CDR3 reads CASSSQQGAREKLFF. The CDR3 DNA is TGTGCCAGCAGCTCCCAACAGGGGGCTAGGGAAAAACTGTTTTTT.

The chain is built from TRBV7-8 and TRBJ1-1; D ambiguous. The V gene's germline CDR1 is SGHVS and CDR2 FQNEAQ. Between the trimmed V and J ends, which lost 6 bases and 2 bases, there was a span of 25 bases. The CDR3 loop spans 18 amino acids. CDR3: CASRSTSAATEVNTEAFF. In DNA, the CDR3 is TGTGCCAGCAGGAGCACCTCGGCCGCTACAGAGGTAAACACTGAAGCTTTCTTT.

The chain has TRBV5-1 and TRBJ1-1; TRBD1 might be the D (5 bases). CDR3 length equals 14 residues. The V end lost 4 bases, the J end lost 0 bases, and 10 bases lay between the germline ends. The germline V gene has CDR1 SGHRS and CDR2 YFSETQ. The CDR3: CASSRDGLNTEAFF. The CDR3 nucleotides are TGCGCCAGCAGCCGGGACGGCTTGAACACTGAAGCTTTCTTT.

J is TRBJ2-1 and V is TRBV4-3; D is ambiguous. This CDR3 has 13 amino acids. Trimming took off 2 bases at V and 9 bases at J, with 11 bases between the two ends. Germline V gene lookup returns CDR1 LGHNA and CDR2 YSLEER. The CDR3 DNA reads TGCGCCAGCAGCCAAAGTTTAGCCGGTGAGCAGTTCTTC. This codes for CASSQSLAGEQFF.

V gene TRBV7-2 combines with J gene TRBJ1-6; a weak D match, TRBD1 (5 bases). This CDR3 comprises 15 residues. Looked up from germline, CDR1 is SGHTA and CDR2 is FQGNSA. Between the trimmed V and J ends, which lost 4 bases and 4 bases, there was a span of 11 bases. CDR3 nucleotides: TGTGCCAGCAGCTCCCAGGGTTTTTATAATTCACCCCTCCACTTT. Amino acids: CASSSQGFYNSPLHF.

The chain links TRBV7-3 to TRBJ1-1; tentative D call: TRBD1 (5 bases). This CDR3 comprises 14 residues. Trimming took 3 bases from V and 0 from J, leaving 8 bases between them. Germline V CDR1 and CDR2: SGHTA, FQGTGA. The CDR3 region has the DNA TGTGCCAGCAGCTTGGAAGGGGTGAACACTGAAGCTTTCTTT. Translated, it gives CASSLEGVNTEAFF. The full variable domain, its missing parts supplied by reference TRBV7-3 and TRBJ1-1, is GAGVSQTPSNKVTEKGKYVELRCDPISGHTALYWYRQSLGQGPEFLIYFQGTGAADDSGLPNDRFFAVRPEGSVSTLKIQRTERGDSAVYLCASSLEGVNTEAFFGQGTRLTVV.

The chain is built from TRBV7-8 and TRBJ2-1; 7 nucleotides match TRBD1. With V trimmed by 1 base and J by 3 bases, 3 bases remained unmatched. In germline, CDR1 is SGHVS, CDR2 FQNEAQ. The CDR3 spans 15 residues. The CDR3 is CASSLDRGFYNEQFF. The CDR3 DNA follows: TGTGCCAGCAGCTTAGACAGGGGATTCTACAATGAGCAGTTCTTC.

The chain links TRBV19 to TRBJ2-5; D remains unclear. V was trimmed by 8 bases and J by 5 bases, leaving 12 bases between them. CDR3 size: 12 residues. Germline V gene sequence: CDR1 LNHDA, CDR2 SQIVND (reference sequence). CDR3 in amino acids: CASHGLGETQYF. CDR3 sequence (DNA): TGTGCCAGTCACGGGTTGGGGGAGACCCAGTACTTC.

The V call is TRBV19, the J call TRBJ2-2; D gene ambiguous. Germline CDR1 reads LNHDA; CDR2 reads SQIVND (reference sequence). The CDR3 consists of 12 residues. V lost 7 bases and J 3 bases, leaving 6 bases between the germline ends. The CDR3 DNA is TGTGCCAGTACACGGGACACCGGGGAGCTGTTTTTT. Its translation: CASTRDTGELFF.

The chain couples TRBV19 to TRBJ2-7, with D perhaps TRBD1 (6 bases). This CDR3 is built from 14 residues. V was pared by 3 bases and J by 0 bases, with 9 bases between. In germline, CDR1 is LNHDA, CDR2 SQIVND (reference sequence). The CDR3, as DNA: TGTGCCAGTAGTATGGACAGTAGCTCCTACGAGCAGTACTTC. Residues: CASSMDSSSYEQYF.

This clone was picked up one time. The rearrangement joins TRBV27 to TRBJ1-1; 7 nucleotides match TRBD1. This CDR3 contains 14 residues. CDR1 is MNHEY and CDR2 is SMNVEV in the germline V gene (reference sequence). The V segment lost 3 bases and the J segment 6 bases; nucleotides outside the gene matches: 7. The CDR3 loop is CASSLHRGVSEAFF. Written as DNA, the CDR3 is TGTGCCAGCAGTTTGCACAGGGGTGTATCTGAAGCTTTCTTT.

This rearrangement joins TRBV19 to TRBJ1-5, with D perhaps TRBD1 (5 bases). There are 15 residues in the CDR3. In germline, CDR1 is LNHDA, CDR2 SQIVND (reference sequence). The V end was cut by 3 bases, the J end by 2 bases, with 11 bases between. DNA for the CDR3: TGTGCCAGTAGTATCGCAGACAGAGGCAATCAGCCCCAGCATTTT. Encoded protein: CASSIADRGNQPQHF.